The rows below give T cell receptor beta chains drawn from one sample of a study of shared clonotypes between healthy human individuals. Profiling relied on immunoSEQ multiplex PCR, and the TCRdb table lists in-frame clones only, not all of them. Of some 2.4 million clones listed, 93% are singletons. Sequenced input: naive CD4+ T cells from PBMCs. Receptors were obtained from a man between 18 and 29 years old in good health. Some clones in this sample may be carry-over from other donors' samples. CDR3s include the opening cysteine and the closing phenylalanine or tryptophan. D genes are given only for firm matches. Clone size is given for some rows only: seen once, a few or many times, or a class if the clone is expanded.

clone size,D gene,J gene,V gene,CDR3 DNA,CDR3 protein
.,.,TRBJ2-7,TRBV18,TGTGCCAGCTCAGACGCTGGCTCCTACGAGCAGTACTTC,CASSDAGSYEQYF
.,.,TRBJ1-2,TRBV10-3,TGTGCCATCAGTGATAGTGGGGGCCAAGGCTACACCTTC,CAISDSGGQGYTF
.,.,TRBJ1-2,TRBV5-8,TGTGCCAGTATTAGGGGTTTAGGCGGCTACACCTTC,CASIRGLGGYTF
.,.,TRBJ1-2,TRBV7-7,TGTGCCAGCAGTGCGCAGCAACTCTATGGCTACACCTTC,CASSAQQLYGYTF
.,TRBD2,TRBJ2-7,TRBV7-6,TGTGCCAGCAGCTCCGGGGGAGTAGCGGGAGGTTTGCAGTACTTC,CASSSGGVAGGLQYF
.,.,TRBJ1-3,TRBV1,TGCACCAGCAGCCAAGAGGGTAATGATTGGGGTCCGGTTGGGGACACCATATATTTT,CTSSQEGNDWGPVGDTIYF
.,.,TRBJ2-7,TRBV11-1,TGTGCCAGCAGCTTAGATCCGGGATCGGACGAGCAGTACTTC,CASSLDPGSDEQYF
.,.,TRBJ2-7,TRBV5-4,TGTGCCAGCAGCTTGGCGGGGGTCTACGAGCAGTACTTC,CASSLAGVYEQYF
.,.,TRBJ1-1,TRBV15,TGTGCCACCAGCAGAGATAAATGGGCCGAGGTGGACACTGAAGCTTTCTTT,CATSRDKWAEVDTEAFF
.,.,TRBJ2-5,TRBV7-3,TGTGCCAGCAGTTTTAGGGTGATCGAGACCCAGTACTTC,CASSFRVIETQYF
once,.,TRBJ2-1,TRBV6-5,TGTGCCAGCAGACCCTCAGGGGGGACCCCCAATGAGCAGTTCTTC,CASRPSGGTPNEQFF
.,.,TRBJ2-3,TRBV21-1,TGTGCCAGCAGCAGACTAGCGGAGACAGATACGCAGTATTTT,CASSRLAETDTQYF
.,.,TRBJ2-5,TRBV2,TGTGCCAGCATGACTGAGGGAGAGACCCAGTACTTC,CASMTEGETQYF
.,TRBD1,TRBJ2-7,TRBV7-2,TGTGCCAGCAGCCCTTTAAGACAGGGTAACGAGCAGTACTTC,CASSPLRQGNEQYF
.,.,TRBJ1-2,TRBV5-1,TGCGCCAGCAGCGCACAAGGGGGTGACTATGGCTACACCTTC,CASSAQGGDYGYTF
.,.,TRBJ2-5,TRBV6-5,TGTGCCACCCGAGGGGATTCAGAGACCCAGTACTTC,CATRGDSETQYF
.,.,TRBJ2-3,TRBV11-2,TGTGCCAGCAGCACGAGGTACGGCACAGATACGCAGTATTTT,CASSTRYGTDTQYF
.,TRBD2,TRBJ2-1,TRBV4-1,TGCGCCAGCAGCCAAGGGACTAGCGGGAAGTACAATGAGCAGTTCTTC,CASSQGTSGKYNEQFF
.,.,TRBJ1-5,TRBV5-5,TGTGCCAGCAGCTTGTACAGGGGCAATCAGCCCCAGCATTTT,CASSLYRGNQPQHF
.,.,TRBJ2-7,TRBV6-1,TGTGCCAGCAGTGAAGCGCGAGCCAGAGGCTACGAGCAGTACTTC,CASSEARARGYEQYF
few,.,TRBJ1-1,TRBV28,TGTGCCAGCAGTTCGCTATTAACTGAAGCTTTCTTT,CASSSLLTEAFF
once,.,TRBJ1-2,TRBV4-1,TGCGCCAGCAGCCAAGAAAATACTCGGGGGGCTTCGGATGGCTACACCTTC,CASSQENTRGASDGYTF
.,.,TRBJ2-7,TRBV28,TGTGCCAGCAGTCATGGCACCACCTACGAGCAGTACTTC,CASSHGTTYEQYF
.,.,TRBJ2-2,TRBV5-1,TGCGCCAGCAGCCCTTGGACAGCCACCGGGGAGCTGTTTTTT,CASSPWTATGELFF
.,TRBD2,TRBJ2-5,TRBV7-9,TGTGCCAGCAGGCAACAACCCCTCGGCAGCGGGAGGCGAGAGACCCAGTACTTC,CASRQQPLGSGRRETQYF